The 5 T cell receptor beta chains given below trace back to one sample, sequenced in a study of OX40 agonist ivuxolimab in advanced cancers. Data came from immunoSEQ multiplex PCR; TCRdb stores just in-frame clones and leaves some out. The table shows 90,000 or so clones, with roughly 91% occurring only once. The source was CD4+ or CD8+ T cells sorted from blood, collected in a trial of the OX40 agonist ivuxolimab. The receptors shown here come from an adult with an advanced solid tumor such as melanoma, head and neck, liver or kidney cancer.

The gene calls are TRBV11-2 and TRBJ1-2; D gene ambiguous. This CDR3 contains 15 residues. Germline V CDR1 and CDR2: SGHAT, FQNNGV. V dropped 5 bases and J dropped 8 bases, with 21 bases sitting between them. DNA of the CDR3: TGTGCCAGCAGCCCCCTCCGGGGTAACGCGCGCGGCTACACCTTC. Amino acids: CASSPLRGNARGYTF.

This chain uses TRBV7-9 with TRBJ2-1; 9 bases are a match to TRBD2. This CDR3 is 15 amino acids long. With 5 bases clipped from V and 7 bases from J, the junction kept 9 bases outside the gene matches. Germline CDR1 reads SEHNR; CDR2 reads FQNEAQ (reference sequence). CDR3 sequence: CASSRGSGSFNEQFF. CDR3 nucleotide sequence: TGTGCCAGCAGCCGAGGTAGCGGGAGTTTTAATGAGCAGTTCTTC.

The rearrangement joins TRBV5-1 to TRBJ1-5; 9 bases are shared with TRBD1. CDR3 length equals 15 residues. J was trimmed by 4 bases and V by 0 bases; bases with no gene match: 2. Germline assignment: CDR1 SGHRS and CDR2 YFSETQ. This CDR3 reads CASSLAGQGNQPQHF. The CDR3 DNA is TGCGCCAGCAGCTTGGCGGGACAGGGTAATCAGCCCCAGCATTTT. Variable domain in full (rest from reference TRBV5-1 and TRBJ1-5): KAGVTQTPRYLIKTRGQQVTLSCSPISGHRSVSWYQQTPGQGLQFLFEYFSETQRNKGNFPGRFSGRQFSNSRSEMNVSTLELGDSALYLCASSLAGQGNQPQHFGDGTRLSIL.

The chain recombines TRBV28 with TRBJ1-2; 8 nucleotides agree with TRBD1. Unmatched junction bases numbered 2, after V lost 8 bases and J lost 3 bases. Germline V gene sequence: CDR1 MDHEN, CDR2 SYDVKM. This CDR3 has 12 amino acids. The CDR3 reads CASQDRDYGYTF. The CDR3 nucleotides are TGTGCCAGCCAGGACAGGGACTATGGCTACACCTTC.

J is TRBJ2-1 and V is TRBV4-1; the match to TRBD2 covers 11 bases. V gave up 4 bases and J gave up 2 bases; unmatched junction bases: 7. The CDR3 spans 17 residues. The V gene's germline CDR1 is MGHRA and CDR2 YSYEKL. The CDR3 coding sequence is TGCGCCAGCAGCCTTACCGGGACTAGCGGCGCCTACAATGAGCAGTTCTTC. Amino acid sequence: CASSLTGTSGAYNEQFF.